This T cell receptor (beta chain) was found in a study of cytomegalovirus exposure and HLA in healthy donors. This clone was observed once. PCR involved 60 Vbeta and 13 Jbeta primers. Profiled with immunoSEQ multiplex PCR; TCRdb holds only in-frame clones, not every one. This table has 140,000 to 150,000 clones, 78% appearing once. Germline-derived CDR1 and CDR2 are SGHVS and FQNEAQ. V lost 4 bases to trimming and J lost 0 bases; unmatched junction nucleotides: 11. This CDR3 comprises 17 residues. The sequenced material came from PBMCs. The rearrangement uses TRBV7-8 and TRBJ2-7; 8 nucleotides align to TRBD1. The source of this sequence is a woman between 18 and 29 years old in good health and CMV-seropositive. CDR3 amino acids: CASSSGTGITYSYEQYF. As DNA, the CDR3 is TGTGCCAGCAGCTCCGGGACAGGCATAACCTACTCCTACGAGCAGTACTTC.